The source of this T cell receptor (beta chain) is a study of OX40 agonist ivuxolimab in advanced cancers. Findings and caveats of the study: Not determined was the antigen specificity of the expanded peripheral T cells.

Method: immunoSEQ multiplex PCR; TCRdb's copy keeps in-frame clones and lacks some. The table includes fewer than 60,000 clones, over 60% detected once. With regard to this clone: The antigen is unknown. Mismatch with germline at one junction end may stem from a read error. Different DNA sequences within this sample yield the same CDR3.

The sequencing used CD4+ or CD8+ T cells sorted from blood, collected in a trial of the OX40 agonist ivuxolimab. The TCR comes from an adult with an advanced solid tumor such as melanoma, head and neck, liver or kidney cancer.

Here the CDR3 reads CSGGLDTEAFF. As DNA, the CDR3 is TGCAGCGGAGGCCTGGACACTGAGGCTTTCTTT. The rearrangement joins TRBV29-1 to TRBJ1-1, with a tentative D call TRBD1 (5 bases). This CDR3 comprises 11 residues. The V gene's germline CDR1 is SQVTM and CDR2 ANQGSEA. Based on the CDR3 plus reference TRBV29-1 and TRBJ1-1, the full variable domain is SAVISQKPSRDICQRGTSLTIQCQVDSQVTMMFWYRQQPGQSLTLIATANQGSEATYESGFVIDKFPISRPNLTFSTLTVSNMSPEDSSIYLCSGGLDTEAFFGQGTRLTVV.